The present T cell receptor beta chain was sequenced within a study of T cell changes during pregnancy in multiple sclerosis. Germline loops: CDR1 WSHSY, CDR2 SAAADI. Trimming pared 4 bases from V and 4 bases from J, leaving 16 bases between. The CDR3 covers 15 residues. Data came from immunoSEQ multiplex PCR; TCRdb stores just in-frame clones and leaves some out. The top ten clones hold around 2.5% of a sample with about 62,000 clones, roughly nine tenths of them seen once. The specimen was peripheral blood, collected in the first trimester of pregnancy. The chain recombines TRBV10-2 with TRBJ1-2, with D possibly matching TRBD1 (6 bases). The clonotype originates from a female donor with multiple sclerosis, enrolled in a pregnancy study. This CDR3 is CASSGEGGGVYGYTF. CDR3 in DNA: TGCGCCAGCAGTGGGGAGGGGGGAGGCGTCTATGGCTACACCTTC.